These 18 T cell receptor beta chains were sequenced from one sample in a study of identical twins. A single record per CDR3 protein comes from TCRdb applying MiXCR to the 5' RACE reads. This repertoire shows roughly 1,500,000 distinct CDR3 sequences, about 32% found once; its top ten account for roughly 0.3%. The sequenced material came from cord blood. The source is a newborn girl in good health.

The chain has TRBV4-1 and TRBJ1-2, with D unclear. The CDR3 runs 12 residues. V was shortened by 1 base and J by 9 bases, with 9 bases between the two germline ends. Germline V gene data show CDR1 as MGHRA and CDR2 as YSYEKL. CDR3 sequence (DNA): TGCGCCAGCAGCCAAGGGGTGTATAGCTACACCTTC. Translation: CASSQGVYSYTF.

This clonotype was detected a few times. The chain carries TRBV6-1 and TRBJ1-1; 7 bases are a match to TRBD1. Per the germline V gene, CDR1 is MNHNS and CDR2 is SASEGT. The CDR3 sequence is 14 residues long. V dropped 5 bases and J dropped 1; count of bases not matched to a gene: 4. CDR3 amino acids: CASSYDRANTEAFF. CDR3 DNA: TGTGCCAGCAGTTATGACAGGGCGAACACTGAAGCTTTCTTT.

This clonotype was picked up a small number of times. V is TRBV2 and J is TRBJ1-2; 8 bases match TRBD1. J was trimmed by 0 bases and V by 4 bases; bases with no gene match: 4. The CDR3 has 15 residues. The V gene's germline CDR1 is SNHLY and CDR2 FYNNEI. The CDR3 bases are TGTGCCAGCAGTGTGACAGGGGACCCTAACTATGGCTACACCTTC. Encoded protein: CASSVTGDPNYGYTF.

V usage is TRBV27 and J usage is TRBJ1-4; D remains unclear. Deletions cut 5 bases from V and 8 bases from J, with 12 bases between. CDR3 length: 13 amino acids. CDR1 and CDR2 from the germline V gene are MNHEY and SMNVEV (reference sequence). In DNA, the CDR3 is TGTGCCAGCAGTACGCAGGATAGCGAAAAACTGTTTTTT. Protein: CASSTQDSEKLFF.

The genes are TRBV10-3 and TRBJ1-5; 7 nucleotides align to TRBD1. The CDR3 runs to 13 residues. Trimming at V came to 4 bases and at J to 5 bases, leaving 2 bases not matched to a gene. Germline-derived CDR1 and CDR2 are ENHRY and SYGVKD. The CDR3 sequence: CAISARGDQPQHF. DNA of the CDR3: TGTGCCATCAGTGCCAGGGGGGATCAGCCCCAGCATTTT.

This clonotype showed up just a few times. The chain has TRBV7-8 and TRBJ1-1; 8 bases map to TRBD1. This CDR3 comprises 17 residues. Germline CDR1 is SGHVS and CDR2 is FQNEAQ. V trimming: 5 bases; J trimming: 0 bases; junction bases outside the gene matches: 11. This chain's CDR3 is CASSVFRDRLMNTEAFF. The CDR3 DNA reads as TGTGCCAGCAGCGTCTTCCGGGACAGGCTTATGAACACTGAAGCTTTCTTT.

This chain uses TRBV15 with TRBJ2-3; D is unclear. This CDR3 region has 13 residues. CDR1 is LNHNV and CDR2 is YYDKDF in the germline V gene (reference sequence). Trimming pared 0 bases from V and 4 bases from J, leaving 5 bases between. The CDR3 DNA sequence: TGTGCCACCAGCAGAGAGGAGCCAGATACGCAGTATTTT. Its protein product is CATSREEPDTQYF.

This clonotype was found many times. The chain recombines TRBV7-9 with TRBJ2-1; D call uncertain. Trimming took 8 bases from V and 15 from J, leaving 26 bases between them. The CDR3 consists of 14 residues. CDR1 and CDR2 (germline): SEHNR, FQNEAQ (reference sequence). CDR3 nucleotides: TGTGCCAGCTCCCCCGTGGCCTCGCGAATATTTCTGTTCTTC. Protein product: CASSPVASRIFLFF.

This clonotype occurred a few times. This chain joins TRBV2 and TRBJ2-1; 9 bases are a match to TRBD2. The V gene's germline CDR1 is SNHLY and CDR2 FYNNEI. V lost 5 bases to trimming and J lost 5 bases; unmatched junction nucleotides: 10. This CDR3 is 16 amino acids long. For the CDR3, the DNA is TGTGCCAGCAGTAACTCCGGGACTAGCTGGAACAATGAGCAGTTCTTC. It specifies CASSNSGTSWNNEQFF.

There are many counts of this clonotype. The rearrangement joins TRBV12-3 or TRBV12-4 to TRBJ1-2; TRBD1 might be the D (6 bases). Deletions cut 4 bases from V and 3 bases from J, with 9 bases between. CDR3 length equals 13 residues. The CDR3 loop reads CASSWEGDYGYTF. In DNA form, the CDR3 reads TGTGCCAGCAGTTGGGAGGGGGACTATGGCTACACCTTC.

CDR3 DNA sequence: TGTGCCAGCAGCGTAGCGGGACAGGGGAGCACCGGGGAGCTGTTTTTT. Translating it yields CASSVAGQGSTGELFF. V and J are TRBV9 and TRBJ2-2, with 10 bases matching TRBD1. The germline V gene encodes CDR1 SGDLS and CDR2 YYNGEE. V lost 0 bases, J lost 4 bases, and 3 bases stayed unmatched. This CDR3 region has 16 residues.

V and J are TRBV4-1 and TRBJ2-3, with 7 bases matching TRBD2. The CDR3 runs to 15 residues. Germline lookup yields CDR1 MGHRA and CDR2 YSYEKL. The V gene end was trimmed by 0 bases and the J gene end by 3 bases; junction bases not matched to a gene: 3. CDR3 bases: TGCGCCAGCAGCCAAGAAGCACTAGCGACAGATACGCAGTATTTT. It translates to CASSQEALATDTQYF.

V usage is TRBV5-1 and J usage is TRBJ2-3; D remains unclear. V was shortened by 0 bases and J by 2 bases, with 13 bases between the two germline ends. The CDR3 consists of 16 residues. The germline gives CDR1 SGHRS, CDR2 YFSETQ. The DNA of the CDR3 is TGCGCCAGCAGCTTGGAGCCTAGAGCCTACACAGATACGCAGTATTTT. Translated: CASSLEPRAYTDTQYF.

This chain links TRBV20-1 with TRBJ2-3, with D hard to call. V dropped 0 bases and J dropped 4 bases, with 14 bases sitting between them. The CDR3 covers 15 residues. Germline CDR1 is DFQATT and CDR2 is SNEGSKA (reference sequence). The CDR3 spells CSARDSKGFADTQYF. Written as DNA, the CDR3 is TGCAGTGCTAGAGATTCAAAGGGTTTTGCAGATACGCAGTATTTT.

The genes are TRBV6-1 and TRBJ2-7, with 9 bases that match TRBD2. The J segment lost 6 bases and the V segment lost 3 bases, leaving 6 bases of the junction unmatched. This CDR3 is 14 amino acids long. Per the germline V gene, CDR1 is MNHNS and CDR2 is SASEGT. CDR3 amino acids: CASSESSGSREQYF. The CDR3 nucleotides read TGTGCCAGCAGTGAGAGTAGCGGGAGTCGCGAGCAGTACTTC.

At least ten counts were recorded for this clonotype. J is TRBJ2-1 and V is TRBV2, with 8 bases identical to TRBD2. Looked up from germline, CDR1 is SNHLY and CDR2 is FYNNEI. CDR3 size: 14 residues. Trimming removed 4 bases from V and 2 bases from J; junction bases left unmatched: 1. The CDR3 spells CASSAGGPYNEQFF. CDR3 nucleotides: TGTGCCAGCAGTGCGGGGGGGCCCTACAATGAGCAGTTCTTC.

This chain connects TRBV2 to TRBJ2-2, with D possibly being TRBD1 (6 bases). The length of the CDR3 is 16 residues. CDR1 and CDR2 from the germline V gene are SNHLY and FYNNEI. The V gene lost 5 bases and the J gene lost 2 bases, with 15 bases spanning the gap. The CDR3 region is CASSPLRTENTGELFF. In DNA, the CDR3 is TGTGCCAGCAGTCCCCTTAGGACAGAAAACACCGGGGAGCTGTTTTTT.

This clonotype turned up a few times. The chain employs TRBV6-1 and TRBJ1-2; D is uncertain. The CDR3 sequence is 15 residues long. The germline V and J ends were trimmed by 3 bases and 4 bases, with 15 bases remaining between them. Germline V CDR1 and CDR2: MNHNS, SASEGT. CDR3 coding DNA: TGTGCCAGCAGTGAGACCCCTTGGACCCTCTATGGCTACACCTTC. Protein: CASSETPWTLYGYTF.